Sequencing of this T cell receptor (beta chain) was carried out in a study of CD8 T cells in ankylosing spondylitis. V shed 7 bases and J 6 bases; nucleotides not matched to a gene: 10. This CDR3 has 14 residues. Germline values: CDR1 SGHDT, CDR2 YYEEEE. Many counts were recorded for this clonotype. A single record per CDR3 protein comes from TCRdb applying MiXCR to the 5' RACE reads. This table has roughly 250,000 distinct CDR3 sequences, around 9.1% appearing once. Sequencing was performed on blood, either unsorted or a sorted T cell fraction (not recorded which). The origin of this receptor is a male donor with ankylosing spondylitis or in good health (not recorded which). The rearrangement joins TRBV5-6 to TRBJ1-2, with TRBD1 matching over 9 bases. The chain's CDR3 is CASGGAQGANGYTF. CDR3 DNA sequence: TGTGCCAGCGGCGGGGCACAGGGGGCAAATGGCTACACCTTC.